This T cell receptor beta chain was sequenced for a study of OX40 agonist ivuxolimab in advanced cancers. Across the whole study: Patients undergoing dose escalation presented with hepatocellular carcinoma, melanoma, renal cell or head and neck cancer.

To note about this clone: Its antigen remains unknown.

CDR3 length: 16 amino acids. Germline V gene data show CDR1 as MDHEN and CDR2 as SYDVKM. V was trimmed by 7 bases and J by 4 bases, leaving 22 bases between them. Findings of the study overall: Undetermined was the antigen specificity of the expanded peripheral T cells. CD8+ T cells averaged more expanded clones than CD4+. Some patients who did not respond also had low normalized T-cell clonal expansion.

TCRdb's copy holds only in-frame clones and misses some; the assay was immunoSEQ multiplex PCR. The profile shows tens of thousands of clones, 85% to 90% of them singletons. The rearrangement links TRBV28 to TRBJ1-2, with D unclear. The source is an adult with an advanced solid tumor such as melanoma, head and neck, liver or kidney cancer. Sequenced here: CD4+ or CD8+ T cells sorted from blood, sampled in a trial of the OX40 agonist ivuxolimab. CDR3 loop: CASTPSDGSWGYGYTF. The CDR3 DNA reads TGTGCCAGCACTCCTTCGGACGGGAGCTGGGGCTATGGCTACACCTTC.